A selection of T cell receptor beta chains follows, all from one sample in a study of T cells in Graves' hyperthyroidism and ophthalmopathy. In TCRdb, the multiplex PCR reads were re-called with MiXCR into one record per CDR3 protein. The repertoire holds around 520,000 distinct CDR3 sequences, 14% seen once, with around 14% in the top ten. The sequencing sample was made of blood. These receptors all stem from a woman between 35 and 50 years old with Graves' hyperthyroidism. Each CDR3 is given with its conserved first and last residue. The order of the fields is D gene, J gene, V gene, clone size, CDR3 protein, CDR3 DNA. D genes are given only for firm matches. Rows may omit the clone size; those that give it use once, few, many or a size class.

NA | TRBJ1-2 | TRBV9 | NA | CASSVASDNYGYTF | TGTGCCAGCAGCGTAGCTAGCGACAACTATGGCTACACCTTC
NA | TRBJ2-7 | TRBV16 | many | CASSHPEVGEQYF | TGTGCCAGCAGCCACCCCGAGGTGGGCGAGCAGTACTTC
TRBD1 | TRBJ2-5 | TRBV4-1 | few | CASSQADRAQETQYF | TGCGCCAGCAGCCAAGCCGACAGGGCCCAAGAGACCCAGTACTTC
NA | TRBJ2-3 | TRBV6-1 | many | CASSLLQGSAGVSTDTQYF | TGTGCCAGCAGCCTCCTACAGGGGTCCGCGGGGGTTAGCACAGATACGCAGTATTTT
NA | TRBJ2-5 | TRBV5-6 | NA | CASSIAEITQYF | TGTGCCAGCAGTATAGCGGAGATTACCCAGTACTTC
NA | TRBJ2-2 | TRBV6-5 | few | CASSYELTGELFF | TGTGCCAGCAGTTACGAGTTGACCGGGGAGCTGTTTTTT
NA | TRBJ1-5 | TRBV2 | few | CASSDQGGQPQHF | TGTGCCAGCAGTGACCAGGGAGGTCAGCCCCAGCATTTT
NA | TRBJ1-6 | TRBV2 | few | CASSEALRSYNSPLHF | TGTGCCAGCAGTGAAGCGCTCCGGTCCTATAATTCACCCCTCCACTTT
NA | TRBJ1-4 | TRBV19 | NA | CASKGGAATNEKLFF | TGTGCCAGTAAGGGGGGAGCGGCAACTAATGAAAAACTGTTTTTT
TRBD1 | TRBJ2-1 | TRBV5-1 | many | CASRPGTGNEQFF | TGCGCCAGCAGACCCGGGACAGGCAATGAGCAGTTCTTC
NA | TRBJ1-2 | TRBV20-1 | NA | CSARDRPGDGYTF | TGCAGTGCTAGAGATAGGCCCGGTGATGGCTACACCTTC
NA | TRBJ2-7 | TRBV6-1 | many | CASSVPSSDSGISYEQYF | TGTGCCAGCAGTGTACCTTCATCGGACAGCGGGATATCTTACGAGCAGTACTTC
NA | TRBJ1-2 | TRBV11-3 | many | CASSPRDGGYTF | TGTGCCAGCAGCCCAAGAGATGGTGGCTACACCTTC